These 21 T cell receptor beta chains were all obtained from the same sample, sequenced in a study of graft-versus-host responses after intestinal transplantation. Here immunoSEQ multiplex PCR was the method, and the copy in TCRdb shows in-frame clones only, minus some. The table shows about 36,000 clones, with approximately 93% occurring only once. Their antigens remain unidentified. The source was unstimulated CD4+ T cells sorted from spleen or lymph node cells, collected before transplant. All receptors come from a human donor who was the organ donor for an intestinal transplant.

The V gene is TRBV7-8, the J gene TRBJ2-7; TRBD2 matches at 8 bases. Germline loops: CDR1 SGHVS, CDR2 FQNEAQ. V shed 5 bases, J shed 5 bases, and the junction held 5 bases outside the gene matches. The CDR3 runs 13 residues. CDR3 DNA: TGTGCCAGCAGCCCGGGACTAGGGGACGAGCAGTACTTC. Translated, it gives CASSPGLGDEQYF.

The chain has TRBV19 and TRBJ2-2; D unclear. The germline CDR1 and CDR2 sequences are LNHDA and SQIVND (reference sequence). CDR3 size: 15 residues. Trimming cost V 7 bases and J 5 bases, with 17 bases left between them. The CDR3 sequence: CASKETEHTTGELFF. For the CDR3, the DNA is TGTGCCAGTAAAGAGACGGAGCACACAACCGGGGAGCTGTTTTTT. The whole variable domain, remainder taken from reference TRBV19 and TRBJ2-2, is DGGITQSPKYLFRKEGQNVTLSCEQNLNHDAMYWYRQDPGQGLRLIYYSQIVNDFQKGDIAEGYSVSREKKESFPLTVTSAQKNPTAFYLCASKETEHTTGELFFGEGSRLTVL.

This chain uses TRBV4-3 with TRBJ1-2, with unresolved D. The germline gives CDR1 LGHNA, CDR2 YSLEER. The germline V and J ends were trimmed by 0 bases and 6 bases, with 20 bases remaining between them. This CDR3 spans 17 amino acids. This CDR3 reads CASSQEVKGVHVNGYTF. CDR3 nucleotide sequence: TGCGCCAGCAGCCAAGAGGTGAAGGGCGTTCATGTCAATGGCTACACCTTC.

This chain connects TRBV5-6 to TRBJ2-1; D gene ambiguous. Between the trimmed V and J ends, which lost 2 bases and 6 bases, there was a span of 6 bases. Germline V gene data show CDR1 as SGHDT and CDR2 as YYEEEE. The CDR3 has 12 residues. CDR3 in DNA: TGTGCCAGCAGCTTTTCGGCCAATGAGCAGTTCTTC. This codes for CASSFSANEQFF.

The chain recombines TRBV5-4 with TRBJ1-2; D not certain. CDR3 length: 12 residues. Trimming took off 3 bases at V and 5 bases at J, with 8 bases between the two ends. The germline V gene encodes CDR1 SGHNT and CDR2 YYREEE (reference sequence). This CDR3 reads CASSSDGYGYTF. The DNA for the CDR3 is TGTGCCAGCAGCTCCGACGGATATGGCTACACCTTC. The full variable domain, rest sourced from reference TRBV5-4 and TRBJ1-2, is ETGVTQSPTHLIKTRGQQVTLRCSSQSGHNTVSWYQQALGQGPQFIFQYYREEENGRGNFPPRFSGLQFPNYSSELNVNALELDDSALYLCASSSDGYGYTFGSGTRLTVV.

The chain carries TRBV6-5 and TRBJ1-2; TRBD1 agrees at 7 bases. Germline CDR1 is MNHEY and CDR2 is SVGAGI. V gave up 5 bases and J gave up 3 bases; unmatched junction bases: 9. This CDR3 has 15 amino acids. CDR3 bases: TGTGCCAGCAGTCATACAGGGGCGGTTTACTATGGCTACACCTTC. Translated: CASSHTGAVYYGYTF.

This chain joins TRBV7-2 and TRBJ1-4; tentative D call: TRBD1 (5 bases). The CDR3 is made up of 15 amino acids. Germline V lookup: CDR1 SGHTA, CDR2 FQGNSA. V lost 1 base and J 3 bases, leaving 9 bases between the germline ends. The CDR3 DNA reads as TGTGCCAGCAGCTTAGGTGGGGGGGCTAATGAAAAACTGTTTTTT. Protein: CASSLGGGANEKLFF.

This clone appeared once. The V and J genes are TRBV28 and TRBJ2-4; 11 nucleotides agree with TRBD2. The CDR3 length is 17 residues. Germline V lookup: CDR1 MDHEN, CDR2 SYDVKM. J gave up 0 bases and V 6 bases, and 7 bases lay outside the gene matches. CDR3 in amino acids: CASRPLAGGLAKNIQYF. In nucleotides, the CDR3 is TGTGCCAGCAGACCCCTAGCGGGGGGTTTAGCCAAAAACATTCAGTACTTC.

The V call is TRBV9, the J call TRBJ2-1; 10 bases are a match to TRBD2. This CDR3 spans 15 amino acids. Germline V gene data show CDR1 as SGDLS and CDR2 as YYNGEE. V lost 4 bases and J lost 2; bases outside the gene matches: 3. CDR3 loop: CASSPGLATYNEQFF. CDR3 bases: TGTGCCAGCAGCCCGGGACTAGCGACCTACAATGAGCAGTTCTTC.

The chain links TRBV4-1 to TRBJ2-5, with a possible D match to TRBD2 (7 bases). The CDR3 has 16 residues. V dropped 5 bases and J dropped 5 bases, with 21 bases sitting between them. Germline lookup yields CDR1 MGHRA and CDR2 YSYEKL. The CDR3 sequence is CASSETGRGQAETQYF. The CDR3 DNA reads TGCGCCAGCAGCGAAACGGGGCGGGGGCAGGCGGAGACCCAGTACTTC.

The chain recombines TRBV9 with TRBJ1-2, with a tentative D call TRBD1 (6 bases). This CDR3 has 16 amino acids. Trimming stripped 0 bases from V and 2 bases from J, with 14 bases between. Germline V gene data show CDR1 as SGDLS and CDR2 as YYNGEE. The CDR3 bases are TGTGCCAGCAGCGTAGCCCCGGACAGCGAAAACTATGGCTACACCTTC. This gives the protein CASSVAPDSENYGYTF.

This chain links TRBV7-7 with TRBJ1-1; D remains ambiguous. CDR3 size: 15 residues. Germline V lookup: CDR1 SSHAT, CDR2 FNYEAQ (reference sequence). V was trimmed by 5 bases and J by 1 base, leaving 14 bases between them. In nucleotides, the CDR3 is TGTGCCAGCAGCCTACCGGGTGAAAAGAACACTGAAGCTTTCTTT. It is translated as CASSLPGEKNTEAFF.

In this sample, this clone turned up once. CDR3 loop: CASSLTGLAGGPNTGELFF. The CDR3 DNA reads TGTGCCAGCAGCTTAACAGGACTAGCGGGGGGCCCGAACACCGGGGAGCTGTTTTTT. J is TRBJ2-2 and V is TRBV7-8, with 14 bases identical to TRBD2. The CDR3 covers 19 residues. Germline CDR1 and CDR2: SGHVS and FQNEAQ. The V gene end was trimmed by 2 bases and the J gene end by 0 bases; junction bases not matched to a gene: 5.

DNA of the CDR3: TGTGCCAGCAGCCCTACAGGACAGGCCTCCTACGAGCAGTACTTC. Its protein is CASSPTGQASYEQYF. This chain connects TRBV9 to TRBJ2-7; TRBD1 agrees at 7 bases. Trimming removed 4 bases from V and 0 bases from J; junction bases left unmatched: 7. The CDR3 contains 15 residues. Germline CDR1 is SGDLS and CDR2 is YYNGEE.

This clone was recorded once. CDR3 protein: CASSLELDTTYEQYF. The CDR3 DNA is TGTGCCAGCAGCTTAGAGCTGGACACCACCTACGAGCAGTACTTC. V is TRBV11-3 and J is TRBJ2-7; perhaps TRBD1 as D (5 bases). Germline V lookup: CDR1 SGHNT, CDR2 YENEEA. Trimming stripped 0 bases from V and 2 bases from J, with 11 bases between. The length of the CDR3 is 15 residues.

The chain couples TRBV27 to TRBJ1-2; 10 nucleotides match TRBD1. Germline V gene lookup returns CDR1 MNHEY and CDR2 SMNVEV (reference sequence). V trimming: 2 bases; J trimming: 7 bases; junction bases outside the gene matches: 4. The CDR3 spans 14 residues. CDR3 sequence (DNA): TGTGCCAGCAGTTTACGGGACAGGGGTAGTGGCTACACCTTC. Translation gives CASSLRDRGSGYTF.

The chain links TRBV6-1 to TRBJ1-3; D gene ambiguous. Germline CDR1 and CDR2: MNHNS and SASEGT. This CDR3 has 14 amino acids. Trimming stripped 6 bases from V and 0 bases from J, with 9 bases between. This CDR3 reads CASSLSSSGNTIYF. CDR3 nucleotides: TGTGCCAGCAGCTTAAGCTCCTCTGGAAACACCATATATTTT.

This chain joins TRBV30 and TRBJ1-3; 8 nucleotides agree with TRBD1. The CDR3 contains 18 residues. V lost 2 bases to trimming and J lost 1 base; unmatched junction nucleotides: 13. Germline loops: CDR1 GTSNPN, CDR2 SVGIG (reference sequence). The CDR3 region is CAWSKGQAYPLSGNTIYF. In nucleotides, the CDR3 is TGTGCCTGGAGTAAGGGACAGGCTTACCCCCTTTCTGGAAACACCATATATTTT.

This chain joins TRBV6-1 and TRBJ2-1, with 10 bases identical to TRBD1. V lost 6 bases and J lost 6; bases outside the gene matches: 8. Germline-derived CDR1 and CDR2 are MNHNS and SASEGT. The CDR3 spans 15 residues. DNA for the CDR3: TGTGCCAGCAGCCGAATCGGGGACAGGGGCAATGAGCAGTTCTTC. Its translation is CASSRIGDRGNEQFF.

The rearrangement uses TRBV30 and TRBJ2-7; D is ambiguous. In germline, CDR1 is GTSNPN, CDR2 SVGIG (reference sequence). CDR3 length: 10 amino acids. Trimming left V 7 bases short and J 1 base short, with 5 bases between. Written as DNA, the CDR3 is TGTGCCTCAGATTCCTACGAGCAGTACTTC. It encodes CASDSYEQYF.

The gene calls are TRBV5-1 and TRBJ1-4, with 12 bases aligning to TRBD1. The V gene's germline CDR1 is SGHRS and CDR2 YFSETQ. V shed 0 bases and J 8 bases; nucleotides not matched to a gene: 2. The CDR3 sequence is 15 residues long. CDR3: CASSLAGTGGEKLFF. The CDR3 DNA sequence: TGCGCCAGCAGCTTGGCCGGGACAGGGGGCGAAAAACTGTTTTTT.